The source of this T cell receptor (beta chain) is a study of blood T cell repertoires in COVID-19. Overall study: Italy, Spain and the United States were the sources of the convalescent and acute COVID-19 samples. In each case, the material was cDNA or gDNA derived from T cells, B-cell-depleted T cells, or PBMCs.

Study processing details: Quantification of nucleated cells was approximated via reference gene primer amplification. The assay was immunoSEQ multiplex PCR, and TCRdb's table has in-frame clones only and misses some. The D gene and trimming were derived from the DNA, and the V and J assignments and clone size from that table. This table has a few hundred thousand clones, around 86% appearing once. The CDR3 sequence is 20 residues long. Germline-derived CDR1 and CDR2 are SGDLS and YYNGEE. J was trimmed by 7 bases and V by 2 bases; bases with no gene match: 17. This TCR came from a man aged 45-60 years with active or convalescent COVID-19. The chain employs TRBV9 and TRBJ2-1; 14 positions agree with TRBD2. Sequences were obtained from peripheral blood. For the CDR3, the DNA is TGTGCCAGCAGCGTGGCCATCCAAGAGGGACTAGCGGGAGTGGTAAATGAGCAGTTCTTC. This gives the protein CASSVAIQEGLAGVVNEQFF.